This entry features one T cell receptor beta chain sequence. Antigen specificity is unknown. This entry comes from a study of graft-versus-host responses after intestinal transplantation. Trimming stripped 1 base from V and 9 bases from J, with 10 bases between. This CDR3 region has 13 residues. CDR1 is MGHRA, CDR2 YSYEKL, per germline. Profiling relied on immunoSEQ multiplex PCR, and the TCRdb table lists in-frame clones only, not all of them. The profile shows about 98,000 clones, 75% to 90% of them singletons. Sequencing was performed on unstimulated CD8+ T cells sorted from spleen or lymph node cells, taken before intestinal transplant. J is TRBJ2-1 and V is TRBV4-1, with no clear D. This TCR was sampled from a human donor who received an intestinal transplant. CDR3 in DNA: TGCGCCAGCAGCCAAGTATCTTCGGGTGAGCAGTTCTTC. Translation: CASSQVSSGEQFF.